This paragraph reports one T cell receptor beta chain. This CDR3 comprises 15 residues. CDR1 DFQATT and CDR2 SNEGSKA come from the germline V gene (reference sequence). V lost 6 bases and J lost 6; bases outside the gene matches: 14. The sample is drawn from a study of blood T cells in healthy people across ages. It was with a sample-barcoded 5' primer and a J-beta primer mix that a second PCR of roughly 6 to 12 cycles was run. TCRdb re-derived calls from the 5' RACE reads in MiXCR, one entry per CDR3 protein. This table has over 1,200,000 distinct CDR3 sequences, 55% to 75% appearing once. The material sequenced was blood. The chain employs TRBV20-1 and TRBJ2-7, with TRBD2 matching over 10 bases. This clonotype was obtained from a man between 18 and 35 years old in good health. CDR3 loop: CSATTGTSDVSEQYF. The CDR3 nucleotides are TGCAGTGCCACAACGGGGACTAGCGATGTATCCGAGCAGTACTTC.